The table lists the clone carrying this TCR beta chain with a few counts. Its cognate antigen is unknown. A universal primer site and UMIs were added as TCR cDNA was made by 5'RACE template switching. TCRdb re-called the 5' RACE reads with MiXCR, one entry per CDR3 protein. Found here are around 70,000 distinct CDR3 sequences, around 6.5% of them singletons; the top ten hold roughly 35%. The data derive from a study of T cells after yellow fever vaccination. Regarding the study as a whole: Abundant clonotypes from the bulk population could contaminate FACS-sorted repertoires. Post-booster samples contained most primary-vaccination clones (approximately 96% CD4, 70% to 90% CD8). Peaking on day 5 versus 15, the secondary response was faster but weaker.

This TCR derives from a man aged 18 to 29 who received the YFV17D yellow fever vaccine. Sequencing was performed on CD8+ T cells sorted from PBMCs, taken around 5 days after the first yellow fever vaccination.

As DNA, the CDR3 is TGCGCCAGCAGCCAGCCGGGACTAGCCCGCGAGACCCAGTACTTC. Its translation is CASSQPGLARETQYF. The V gene is TRBV4-1, the J gene TRBJ2-5; 9 nucleotides line up with TRBD2. This CDR3 region has 15 residues. J gave up 5 bases and V 3 bases, and 7 bases lay outside the gene matches. The germline V gene encodes CDR1 MGHRA and CDR2 YSYEKL.